This T cell receptor beta chain was captured by sequencing in a study of tumor-infiltrating lymphocytes in primary liver carcinoma (dated by TCRdb to between 2016 and 2019). Looking at the study overall: Of the five patients, three men and two women aged 30 to 69 years, four had hepatocellular carcinoma and one had combined HCC and intrahepatic cholangiocarcinoma. The five patients had tumors staged T1-T3 N0M0, with maximum diameters ranging from roughly 4 to 10 cm. Roughly 3.65 to 7.13 million productive TCRbeta reads were obtained per sample, and no significant difference in read depth was found between tissue types. TCRbeta repertoire sequencing, expression microarrays and whole-exome sequencing were combined in the study across five regions of each liver tumor, with adjacent normal tissue and blood also included. A total of about 35 specimens from 5 patients underwent TCRbeta repertoire sequencing, comprising 25 tumor regions, 5 adjacent noncancerous liver tissues and 5 peripheral blood samples. To link TCRbeta repertoire diversity with the local molecular phenotype, the roughly 26 tumor region samples were profiled using Agilent mRNA microarrays. Reproducibility between technical replicate repertoires was high, with correlation coefficients above 0.95 and mean shared-clone rates roughly 0.87. General findings and caveats noted by the study authors: Only about 7.5-25% of top clones were found in all five regions of a tumor, suggesting spatial heterogeneity of tumor-infiltrating T cells. With just a few patients in the study, the authors point out that the findings should be validated in a larger study. Only the TCR beta chain was sequenced, which likely underestimates true repertoire diversity because unpaired alpha chains were not captured. Because the samples were bulk and unsorted, CD4+ and CD8+ T cell repertoires could not be compared. The top 250 clones accounted for a significantly greater share of the repertoire in tumors than in blood (p = 0.039). Pairs of tumor regions showed greater repertoire overlap (mean about 36%) than tumor-adjacent pairs (approximately 17%) or tumor-blood pairs (about 14%), which is consistent with antigen-driven expansion.

There are 15 amino acids in the CDR3, from cysteine to phenylalanine inclusive. Of the read, only the CDR3 DNA is kept; its 45 bases are in frame from base 1. The germline V and J ends show losses of 7 bases and 6 bases respectively, and no gene match explains 12 bases of the junction. CDR1 and CDR2, looked up from the germline V gene, are MNHEY and SVGEGT. Without any cell sorting, total RNA and DNA were extracted together from roughly 20-30 mg of bulk tissue using the AllPrep DNA/RNA mini kit. Roughly five patients with histopathologically diagnosed primary liver carcinoma underwent surgical resection in China between November 2015 and March 2016. Chronic HBV infection was present in the patients, and the patients were treatment-naive at sampling. Each tumor was sampled at five spatially separated regions: the superior, inferior, left-lateral and right-lateral poles and the tumor centre. Histological examination found more than 80% viable tumor cells in every tumor sample. Pieces of fresh tumor and adjacent tissue were cut in half, with one half kept in RNAlater at -80 degrees C and the other half sent for histology.

This clonotype occurred a few times. It lacks a known antigen. Base-call qualities are not available, and no considerably larger clone is one nucleotide away. Starting from about 550 ng total RNA, TCRbeta-specific cDNA was produced by reverse transcription with a constant-region primer and ProtoScript II reverse transcriptase. Construction of the TCRbeta libraries relied on three nested rounds of multiplex PCR, following a slightly modified ARM-PCR procedure. Multiplex TRBV1-TRBV30 forward primers and a Cbeta reverse primer were used in the first two PCR rounds, each of which was run for around 9 cycles. Sample barcodes and Illumina adapters were added in a final 25-cycle PCR with Deep VentR polymerase. Amplicons of 200-500 bp were gel-purified with a QIAquick gel extraction kit before sequencing. An Illumina HiSeq 2500 was used to sequence the TCRbeta amplicons, generating 250-bp paired-end reads. As for how the authors treated the data: Quality trimming of reads was performed with Trimmomatic v0.33, and paired reads were merged with FLASH v1.2.11 so that full CDR3 sequences could be recovered. V, D and J germline segments were assigned to the rearranged TCRbeta sequences by MiGEC v1.2.1b. VDJtools v1.0.0 computed clonotype statistics and Shannon-Wiener diversity indices. Except for diversity analysis, only each sample's 250 most abundant clonotypes were used in subsequent analyses to reduce sampling bias. TCRdb handled the public reads itself, with Q25 trimming in fastp and clone calling in MiXCR, and kept productive beta chains. Rows are unified per CDR3 protein, each entry keeping the most common DNA and genes. TCRdb's processing, not the authors' own work, is the source of the V and J calls. Counted in this sample were fewer than 75,000 distinct CDR3 sequences; 71% of them appeared once. Of the sample, roughly 40% is held by the ten largest clones.

The sequence joins TRBV6-2 or TRBV6-3 to TRBJ2-1; 7 of the junction bases match TRBD1. Sequenced input: liver tumor tissue from sampling region 4. Per the publication, the cell subset or site label means: tumor region T4, right-lateral pole. The clonotype comes from a man in his forties or fifties with primary liver carcinoma and hepatitis B virus infection. The CDR3 is CASTSGGFGANEQFF. The nucleotide sequence reads as follows: TGTGCCAGCACATCAGGGGGTTTCGGGGCCAATGAGCAGTTCTTC.